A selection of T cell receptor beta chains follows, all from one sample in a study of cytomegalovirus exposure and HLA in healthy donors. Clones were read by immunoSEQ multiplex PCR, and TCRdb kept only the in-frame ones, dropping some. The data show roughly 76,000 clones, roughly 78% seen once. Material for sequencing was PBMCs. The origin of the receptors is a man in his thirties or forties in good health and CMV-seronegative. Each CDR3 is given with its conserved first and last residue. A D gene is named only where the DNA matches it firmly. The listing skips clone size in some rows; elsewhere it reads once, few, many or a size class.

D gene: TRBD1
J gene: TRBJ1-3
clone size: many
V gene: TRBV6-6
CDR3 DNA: TGTGCCAGCAGAACCCAGGGGGGTAGGGGAAACACCATATATTTT
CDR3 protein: CASRTQGGRGNTIYF

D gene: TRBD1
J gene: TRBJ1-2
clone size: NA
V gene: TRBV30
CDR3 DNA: TGTGCCTCCCCGGGACAGGGGACCTATGGCTACACCTTC
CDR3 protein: CASPGQGTYGYTF

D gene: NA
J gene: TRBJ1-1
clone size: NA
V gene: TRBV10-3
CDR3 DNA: TGTGCCATCAGTGAAACAGGGTTAGGCACTGAAGCTTTCTTT
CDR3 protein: CAISETGLGTEAFF

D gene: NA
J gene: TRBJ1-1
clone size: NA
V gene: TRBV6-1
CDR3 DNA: TGTGCCAGCAGTGAAAGGGGGTTGGGGGGGGCGCGTCCTGAAGCTTTCTTT
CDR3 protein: CASSERGLGGARPEAFF

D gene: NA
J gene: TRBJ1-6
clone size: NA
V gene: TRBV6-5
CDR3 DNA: TGTGCCAGCAGTTACATGAGGAATTCACCCCTCCACTTT
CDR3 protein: CASSYMRNSPLHF

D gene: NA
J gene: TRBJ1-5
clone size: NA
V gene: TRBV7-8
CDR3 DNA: TGTGCCAGCAGCTCGAGCGGGGGAAGGGGGCAGCCCCAGCATTTT
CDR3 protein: CASSSSGGRGQPQHF

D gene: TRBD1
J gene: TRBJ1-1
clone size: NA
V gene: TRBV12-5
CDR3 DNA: TGTGCTAGTGGTTCACGTCCCGGACAGGGGCCACTCGGGGCTTTCTTT
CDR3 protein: CASGSRPGQGPLGAFF

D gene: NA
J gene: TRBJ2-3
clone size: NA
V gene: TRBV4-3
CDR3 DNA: TGCGCCAGCAGCCAAGCGGTCACAGATACGCAGTATTTT
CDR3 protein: CASSQAVTDTQYF

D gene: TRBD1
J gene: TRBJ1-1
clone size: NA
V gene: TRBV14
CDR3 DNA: TGTGCCAGCAGCCACGGACAGGTAAATCGCATGGACACTGAAGCTTTCTTT
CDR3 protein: CASSHGQVNRMDTEAFF

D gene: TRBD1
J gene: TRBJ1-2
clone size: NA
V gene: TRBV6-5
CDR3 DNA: TGTGCCAGCAGTTACGGACAGGTCGACTATGGCTACACCTTC
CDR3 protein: CASSYGQVDYGYTF

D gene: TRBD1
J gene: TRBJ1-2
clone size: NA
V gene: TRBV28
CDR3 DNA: TGTGCCAGCAGTTTATATACAGGGGACCGGTATGGCTACACCTTC
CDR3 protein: CASSLYTGDRYGYTF

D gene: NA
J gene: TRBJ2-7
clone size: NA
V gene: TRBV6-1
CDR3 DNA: TGTGCCAGCAGTGATGAGGGACTTCCCATTAAAGAGCAGTACTTC
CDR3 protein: CASSDEGLPIKEQYF

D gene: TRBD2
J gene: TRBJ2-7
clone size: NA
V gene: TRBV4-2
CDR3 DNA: TGTGCCAGCAGCCAAGAAGCGGGAGGTTCCTACGAGCAGTACTTC
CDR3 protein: CASSQEAGGSYEQYF

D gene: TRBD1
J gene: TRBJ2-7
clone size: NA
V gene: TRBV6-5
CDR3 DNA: TGTGCCAGCACCCCCACCCCGACAGGGACCTACGAGCAGTACTTC
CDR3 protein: CASTPTPTGTYEQYF

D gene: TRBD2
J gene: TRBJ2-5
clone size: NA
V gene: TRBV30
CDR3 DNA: TGTTCCTGGAGGCCCCGGGGGGGGAGCGGCGAGACCCAGTACTTC
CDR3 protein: CSWRPRGGSGETQYF

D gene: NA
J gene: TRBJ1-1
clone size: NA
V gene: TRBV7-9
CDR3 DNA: TGTGCCAGCAGCCCCGGGGGGGGTTCCCGGGCTTTCTTT
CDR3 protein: CASSPGGGSRAFF

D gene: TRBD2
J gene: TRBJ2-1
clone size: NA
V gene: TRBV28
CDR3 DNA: TGTGCCAGCAGTCCCCTGAGCGGGGGCGGAAATGAGCAGTTCTTC
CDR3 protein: CASSPLSGGGNEQFF

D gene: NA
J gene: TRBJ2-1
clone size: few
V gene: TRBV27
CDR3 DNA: TGTGCCAGCAGTAGAGGCAATGAGCAGTTCTTC
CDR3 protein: CASSRGNEQFF

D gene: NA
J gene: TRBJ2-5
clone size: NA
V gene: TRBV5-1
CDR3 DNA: TGCGCCAGCAATCGGGTGGGGCCGACCCAAGAGACCCAGTACTTC
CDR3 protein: CASNRVGPTQETQYF

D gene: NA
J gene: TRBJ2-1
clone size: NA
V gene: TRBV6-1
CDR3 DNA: TGTGCCAGCTTCGGGGGATACAATGAGCAGTTCTTC
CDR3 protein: CASFGGYNEQFF

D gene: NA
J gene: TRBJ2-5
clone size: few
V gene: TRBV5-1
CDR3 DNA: TGCGCCAGCAGCTTGGCTGCAGGTTCGGTGGAGACCCAGTACTTC
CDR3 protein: CASSLAAGSVETQYF

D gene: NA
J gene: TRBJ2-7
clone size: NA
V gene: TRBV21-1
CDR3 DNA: TGTGCCAGCCCACCCGGCTACGAGCAGTACTTC
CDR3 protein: CASPPGYEQYF

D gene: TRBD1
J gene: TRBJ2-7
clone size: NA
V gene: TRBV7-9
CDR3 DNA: TGTGCCAGCAGCTTGGGGACAGGAGTCAACGAGCAGTACTTC
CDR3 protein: CASSLGTGVNEQYF

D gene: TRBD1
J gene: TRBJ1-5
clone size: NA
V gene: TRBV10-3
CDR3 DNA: TGTGCCATCAACAACGACAGGGGTTTCCAGCCCCAGCATTTT
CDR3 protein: CAINNDRGFQPQHF

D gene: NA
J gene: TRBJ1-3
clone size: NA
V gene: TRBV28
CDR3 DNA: TGTGCCAGCAGTCCTCTCGGAAACACCATATATTTT
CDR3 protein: CASSPLGNTIYF

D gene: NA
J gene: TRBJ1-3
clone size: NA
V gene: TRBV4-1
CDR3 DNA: TGCGCCAGCAGCCACGTACCTTTCGGGAACACCATATATTTT
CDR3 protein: CASSHVPFGNTIYF

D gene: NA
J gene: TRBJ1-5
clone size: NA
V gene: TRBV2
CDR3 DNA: TGTGCCAGCAGTGAAATGGTAGGGGTAGGTCAGCCCCAGCATTTT
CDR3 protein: CASSEMVGVGQPQHF

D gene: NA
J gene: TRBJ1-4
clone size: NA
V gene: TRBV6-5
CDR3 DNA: TGTGCCAGCAGCTTCACCAGGACAGCACTGTTTTTT
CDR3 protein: CASSFTRTALFF

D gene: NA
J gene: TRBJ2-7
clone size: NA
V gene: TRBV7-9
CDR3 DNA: TGTGCCAGCAGCTTTTCCGCGGGAACCTACGAGCAGTACTTC
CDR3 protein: CASSFSAGTYEQYF

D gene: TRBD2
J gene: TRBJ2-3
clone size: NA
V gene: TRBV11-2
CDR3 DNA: TGTGCCAGCAGCTTAGAGCCGATAGCGGGGGGTCGAGATACGCAGTATTTT
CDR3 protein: CASSLEPIAGGRDTQYF

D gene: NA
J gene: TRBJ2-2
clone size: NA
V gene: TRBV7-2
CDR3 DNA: TGTGCCAGCACCAACAGGGTGGGGACCGGGGAGCTGTTTTTT
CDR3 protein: CASTNRVGTGELFF

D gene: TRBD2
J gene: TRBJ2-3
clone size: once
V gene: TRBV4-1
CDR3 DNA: TGCGCCAGCAGCCCGCAGACTAGCGCGTGGGTGCAGTATTTT
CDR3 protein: CASSPQTSAWVQYF

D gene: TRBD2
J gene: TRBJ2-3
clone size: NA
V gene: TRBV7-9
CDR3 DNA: TGTGCCAGCATCAACCAACGGGGGGGCGCAGCAGATACGCAGTATTTT
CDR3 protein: CASINQRGGAADTQYF

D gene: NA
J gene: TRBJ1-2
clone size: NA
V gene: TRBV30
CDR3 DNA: TGTGCCTGGAGTGCAGGGGAAATAGGGGGCTACACCTTC
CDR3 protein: CAWSAGEIGGYTF

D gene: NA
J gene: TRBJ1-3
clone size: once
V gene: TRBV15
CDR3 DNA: TGTGCCACCAGCAGAGATCAACGGGTCGGAAACACCATATATTTT
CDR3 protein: CATSRDQRVGNTIYF

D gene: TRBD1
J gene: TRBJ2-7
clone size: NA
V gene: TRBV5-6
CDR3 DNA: TGTGCCAGCAGCTTGGCTAGGGGACAGAGGGCTTCCGAGCAGTACTTC
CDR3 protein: CASSLARGQRASEQYF

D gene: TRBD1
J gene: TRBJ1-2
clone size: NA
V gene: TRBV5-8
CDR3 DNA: TGTGCCAGCAGCCTGGGACAGGGGGCCTATTATGGCTACACCTTC
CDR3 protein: CASSLGQGAYYGYTF

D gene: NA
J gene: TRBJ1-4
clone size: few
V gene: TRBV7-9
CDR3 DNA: TGTGCCAGCAGCTACTCGCGAACAGGGAGGGAAGAAAAACTGTTTTTT
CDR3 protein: CASSYSRTGREEKLFF

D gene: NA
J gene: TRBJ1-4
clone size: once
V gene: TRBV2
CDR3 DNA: TGTGCCAGCAGTGAGTTCGTCCTTAATGAAAAACTGTTTTTT
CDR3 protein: CASSEFVLNEKLFF

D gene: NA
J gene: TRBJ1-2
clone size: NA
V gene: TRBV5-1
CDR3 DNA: TGCGCCAGCAGCCCGGGACACCGAGCTAACTATGGCTACACCTTC
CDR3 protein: CASSPGHRANYGYTF

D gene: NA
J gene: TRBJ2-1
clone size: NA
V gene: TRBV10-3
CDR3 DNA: TGTGCCATCGGGGAGGAAGAGCAGTTCTTC
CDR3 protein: CAIGEEEQFF

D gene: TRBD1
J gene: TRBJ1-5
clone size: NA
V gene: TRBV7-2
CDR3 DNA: TGTGCCAGCAGCTTAGCCGGGACAGGGACCCAGCATTTT
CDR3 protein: CASSLAGTGTQHF

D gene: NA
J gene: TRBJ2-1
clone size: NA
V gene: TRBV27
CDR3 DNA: TGTGCCAGCAGTCCCCCAGGCGGGGACTCCTACAATGAGCAGTTCTTC
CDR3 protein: CASSPPGGDSYNEQFF

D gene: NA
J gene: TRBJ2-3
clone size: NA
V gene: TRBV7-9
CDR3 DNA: TGTGCCAGCAGCTTTGGCGGGAGCACAGATACGCAGTATTTT
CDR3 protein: CASSFGGSTDTQYF

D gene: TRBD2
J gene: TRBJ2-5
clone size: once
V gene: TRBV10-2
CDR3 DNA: TGCGCCAGCAGGGGAAGCGGGAGAGAAGAGACCCAGTACTTC
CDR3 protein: CASRGSGREETQYF

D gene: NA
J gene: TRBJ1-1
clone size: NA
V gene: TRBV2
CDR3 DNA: TGTGCCAGCAGTGAATGGGGGGAGGCTTTCTTT
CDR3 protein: CASSEWGEAFF

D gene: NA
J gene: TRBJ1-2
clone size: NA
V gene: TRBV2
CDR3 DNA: TGTGCCAGCAGCCCTACCCACTATGGCTACACCTTC
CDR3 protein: CASSPTHYGYTF

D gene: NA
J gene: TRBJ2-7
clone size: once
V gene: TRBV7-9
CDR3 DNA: TGTGCCAGCAGCTTTGACAGGTTCTACGAGCAGTACTTC
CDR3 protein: CASSFDRFYEQYF

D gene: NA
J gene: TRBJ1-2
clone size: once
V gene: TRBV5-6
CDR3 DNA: TGTGCCAGCAGCTTGGTCGGGGAGAGCTATGGCTACACCTTC
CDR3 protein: CASSLVGESYGYTF

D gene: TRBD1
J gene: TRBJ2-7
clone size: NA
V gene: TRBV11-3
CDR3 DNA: TGTGCCAGCAGACTCCCCCGGGACAGGGCTCTGTGCTACGAGCAGTACTTC
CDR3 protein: CASRLPRDRALCYEQYF

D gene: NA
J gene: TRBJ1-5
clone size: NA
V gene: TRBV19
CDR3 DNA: TGTGCCAGTAATACCCAGGTCCGCAATCAGCCCCAGCATTTT
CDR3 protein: CASNTQVRNQPQHF

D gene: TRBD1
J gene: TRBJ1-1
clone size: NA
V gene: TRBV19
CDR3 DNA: TGTGCCAGTCGGTCACAGGGGGCGTCCACTGAAGCTTTCTTT
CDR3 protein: CASRSQGASTEAFF

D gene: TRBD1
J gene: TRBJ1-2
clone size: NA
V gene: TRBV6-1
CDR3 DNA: TGTGCCAGCAGAGGGACAGGGACTTCCGGCTACACCTTC
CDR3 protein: CASRGTGTSGYTF

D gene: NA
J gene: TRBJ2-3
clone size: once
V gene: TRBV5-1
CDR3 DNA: TGCGCCAGCAGCTTGGGAGTCGAGGATACGCAGTATTTT
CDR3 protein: CASSLGVEDTQYF

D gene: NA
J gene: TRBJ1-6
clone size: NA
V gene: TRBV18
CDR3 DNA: TGTGCCAGCTCACCTGACAGGAAAAATTCACCCCTCCACTTT
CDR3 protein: CASSPDRKNSPLHF

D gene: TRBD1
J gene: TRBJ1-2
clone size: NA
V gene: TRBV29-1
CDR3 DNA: TGCGGGACAGGGGATAATGGCTACACCTTC
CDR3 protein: CGTGDNGYTF

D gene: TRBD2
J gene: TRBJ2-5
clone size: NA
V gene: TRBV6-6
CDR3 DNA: TGTGCCACTGGCCCCCTAGCGGGAGTGAAGACCCAGTACTTC
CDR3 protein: CATGPLAGVKTQYF

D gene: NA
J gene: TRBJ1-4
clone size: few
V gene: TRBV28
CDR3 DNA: TGTGCCAGCAGTTTTATCCACGGGAATGAAAAACTGTTTTTT
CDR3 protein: CASSFIHGNEKLFF